The next 2 T cell receptor beta chains were all read from a single sample in a study of technical replicates of blood from a handful of donors. Sequenced by immunoSEQ multiplex PCR; TCRdb stores in-frame clones only, minus some. Of over 85,000 clones listed, less than 96% are singletons. The sequenced sample was T cells isolated from PBMCs. All receptors derive from a human donor in good health.

The count of this clone is one. V and J are TRBV19 and TRBJ2-1, with D perhaps matching TRBD2 (6 bases). V was cut by 7 bases and J by 0 bases, with 13 bases left in between. CDR1 LNHDA and CDR2 SQIVND come from the germline V gene (reference sequence). This CDR3 region has 15 residues. CDR3 amino acids: CASIRDSSSYNEQFF. CDR3 DNA: TGTGCCAGTATTCGGGACTCGAGCTCCTACAATGAGCAGTTCTTC.

Here the CDR3 reads CASSFEQGNGYTF. The CDR3 DNA is TGTGCCAGCAGCTTTGAACAGGGCAATGGCTACACCTTC. V and J are TRBV13 and TRBJ1-2; tentatively, D is TRBD1 (6 bases). CDR1 and CDR2 (germline): PRHDT, FYEKMQ (reference sequence). This CDR3 has 13 amino acids. V was shortened by 3 bases and J by 6 bases, with 11 bases between the two germline ends.